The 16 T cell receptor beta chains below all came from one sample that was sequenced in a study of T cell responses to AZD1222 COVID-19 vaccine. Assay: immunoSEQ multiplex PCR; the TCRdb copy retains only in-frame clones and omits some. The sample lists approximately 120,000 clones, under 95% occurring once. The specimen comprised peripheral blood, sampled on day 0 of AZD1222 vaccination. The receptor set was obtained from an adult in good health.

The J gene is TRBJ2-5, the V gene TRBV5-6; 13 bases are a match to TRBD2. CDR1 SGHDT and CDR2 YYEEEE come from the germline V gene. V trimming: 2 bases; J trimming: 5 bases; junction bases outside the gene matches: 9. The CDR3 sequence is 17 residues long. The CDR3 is CASSLLAGGLAAETQYF. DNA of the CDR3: TGTGCCAGCAGCTTACTAGCGGGAGGGTTAGCAGCTGAGACCCAGTACTTC.

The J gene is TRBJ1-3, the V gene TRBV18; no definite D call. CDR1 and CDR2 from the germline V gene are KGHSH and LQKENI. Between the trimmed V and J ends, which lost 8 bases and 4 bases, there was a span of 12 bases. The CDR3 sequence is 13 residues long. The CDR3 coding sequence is TGTGCCAGCGGCAAGGACGGAGGAAACACCATATATTTT. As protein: CASGKDGGNTIYF.

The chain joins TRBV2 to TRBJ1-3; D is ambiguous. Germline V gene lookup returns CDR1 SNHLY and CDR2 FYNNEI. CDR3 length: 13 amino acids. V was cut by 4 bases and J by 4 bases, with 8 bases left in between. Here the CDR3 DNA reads TGTGCCAGCAGTGGTTGGTCGGGAAACACCATATATTTT. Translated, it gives CASSGWSGNTIYF. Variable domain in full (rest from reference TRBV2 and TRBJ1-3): EPEVTQTPSHQVTQMGQEVILRCVPISNHLYFYWYRQILGQKVEFLVSFYNNEISEKSEIFDDQFSVERPDGSNFTLKIRSTKLEDSAMYFCASSGWSGNTIYFGEGSWLTVV.

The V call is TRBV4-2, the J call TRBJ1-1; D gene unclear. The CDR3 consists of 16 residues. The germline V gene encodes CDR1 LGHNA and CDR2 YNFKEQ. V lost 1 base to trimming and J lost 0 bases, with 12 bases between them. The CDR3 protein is CASSQGGPPMNTEAFF. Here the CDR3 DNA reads TGTGCCAGCAGCCAAGGTGGGCCTCCAATGAACACTGAAGCTTTCTTT.

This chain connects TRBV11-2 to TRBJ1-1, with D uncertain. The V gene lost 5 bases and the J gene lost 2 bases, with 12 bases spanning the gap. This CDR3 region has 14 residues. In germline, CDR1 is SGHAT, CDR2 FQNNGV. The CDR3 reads CASSALSSNTEAFF. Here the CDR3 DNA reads TGTGCCAGCAGCGCCTTGAGCAGTAACACTGAAGCTTTCTTT. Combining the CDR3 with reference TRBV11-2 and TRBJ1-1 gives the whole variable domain EAGVAQSPRYKIIEKRQSVAFWCNPISGHATLYWYQQILGQGPKLLIQFQNNGVVDDSQLPKDRFSAERLKGVDSTLKIQPAKLEDSAVYLCASSALSSNTEAFFGQGTRLTVV.

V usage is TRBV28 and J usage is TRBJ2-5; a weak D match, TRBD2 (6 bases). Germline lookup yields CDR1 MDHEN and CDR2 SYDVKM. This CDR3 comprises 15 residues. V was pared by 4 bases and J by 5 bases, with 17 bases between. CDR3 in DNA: TGTGCCAGCAGTTATGGGGGGTCCCAGCGGGAGACCCAGTACTTC. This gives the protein CASSYGGSQRETQYF.

The DNA for the CDR3 is TGTGCCACCAGTGATTTGCAGACCAGAGTAGAAGCCTACAATGAGCAGTTCTTC. Translated: CATSDLQTRVEAYNEQFF. The chain has TRBV24-1 and TRBJ2-1; D gene ambiguous. The ends were cut back, 0 bases at V and 2 bases at J, with 16 bases in the middle. Per the germline V gene, CDR1 is KGHDR and CDR2 is SFDVKD. The CDR3 covers 18 residues.

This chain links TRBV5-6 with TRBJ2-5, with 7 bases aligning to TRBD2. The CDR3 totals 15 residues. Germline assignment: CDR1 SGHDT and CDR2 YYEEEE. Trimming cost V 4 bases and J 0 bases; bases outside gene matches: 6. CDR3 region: CASSPGGGNQETQYF. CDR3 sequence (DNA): TGTGCCAGCAGCCCGGGAGGAGGGAACCAAGAGACCCAGTACTTC. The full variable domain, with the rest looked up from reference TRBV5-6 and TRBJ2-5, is DAGVTQSPTHLIKTRGQQVTLRCSPKSGHDTVSWYQQALGQGPQFIFQYYEEEERQRGNFPDRFSGHQFPNYSSELNVNALLLGDSALYLCASSPGGGNQETQYFGPGTRLLVL.

Written as DNA, the CDR3 is TGCGCCAGCAGCCAAGCCAGCAGGGGAAGCTCTGGCTACACCTTC. As protein: CASSQASRGSSGYTF. The chain carries TRBV4-3 and TRBJ1-2; tentative D call: TRBD1 (6 bases). The CDR3 loop spans 15 amino acids. Trimming stripped 1 base from V and 7 bases from J, with 16 bases between. Per the germline V gene, CDR1 is LGHNA and CDR2 is YSLEER.

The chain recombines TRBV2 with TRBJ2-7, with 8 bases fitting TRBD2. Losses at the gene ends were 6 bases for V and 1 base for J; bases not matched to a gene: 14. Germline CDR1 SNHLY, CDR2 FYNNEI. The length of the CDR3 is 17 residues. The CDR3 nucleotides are TGTGCCAGCAGCCCGGGGGGGAGCGGGACAAGATCCTACGAGCAGTACTTC. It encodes CASSPGGSGTRSYEQYF. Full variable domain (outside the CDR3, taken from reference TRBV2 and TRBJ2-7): EPEVTQTPSHQVTQMGQEVILRCVPISNHLYFYWYRQILGQKVEFLVSFYNNEISEKSEIFDDQFSVERPDGSNFTLKIRSTKLEDSAMYFCASSPGGSGTRSYEQYFGPGTRLTVT.

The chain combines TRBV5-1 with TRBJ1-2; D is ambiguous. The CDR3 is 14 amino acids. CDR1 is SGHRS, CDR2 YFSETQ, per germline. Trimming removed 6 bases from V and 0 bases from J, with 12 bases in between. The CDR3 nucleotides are TGCGCCAGCACTGTGGGGAATTCTAACTATGGCTACACCTTC. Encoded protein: CASTVGNSNYGYTF.

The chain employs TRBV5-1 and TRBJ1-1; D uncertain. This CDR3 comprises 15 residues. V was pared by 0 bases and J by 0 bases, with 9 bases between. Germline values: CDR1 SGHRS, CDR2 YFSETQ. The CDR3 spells CASSLEAGMNTEAFF. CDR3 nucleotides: TGCGCCAGCAGCTTGGAGGCGGGCATGAACACTGAAGCTTTCTTT.

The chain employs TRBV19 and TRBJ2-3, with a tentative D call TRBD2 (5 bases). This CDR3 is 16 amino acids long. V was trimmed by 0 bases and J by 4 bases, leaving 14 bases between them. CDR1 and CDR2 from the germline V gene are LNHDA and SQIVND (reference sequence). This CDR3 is CASSIESAVRPDTQYF. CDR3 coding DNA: TGTGCCAGTAGTATAGAATCAGCGGTACGTCCAGATACGCAGTATTTT.

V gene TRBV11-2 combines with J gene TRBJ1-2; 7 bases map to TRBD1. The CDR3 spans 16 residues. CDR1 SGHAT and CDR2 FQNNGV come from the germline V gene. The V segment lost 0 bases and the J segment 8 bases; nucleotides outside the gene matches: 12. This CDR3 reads CASSLEVGRGTGGYTF. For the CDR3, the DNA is TGTGCCAGCAGCTTAGAGGTCGGCAGGGGGACTGGGGGCTACACCTTC.

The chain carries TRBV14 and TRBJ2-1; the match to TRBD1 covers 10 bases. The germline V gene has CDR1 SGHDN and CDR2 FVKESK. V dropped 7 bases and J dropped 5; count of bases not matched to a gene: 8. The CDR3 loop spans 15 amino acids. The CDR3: CASKKRGTGDNEQFF. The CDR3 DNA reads TGTGCCAGCAAAAAAAGGGGGACAGGGGACAATGAGCAGTTCTTC.

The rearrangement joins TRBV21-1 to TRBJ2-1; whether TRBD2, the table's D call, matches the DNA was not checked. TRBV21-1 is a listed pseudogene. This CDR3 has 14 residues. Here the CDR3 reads CARSGRGSYNEQFF. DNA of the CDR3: TGTGCCAGGAGTGGCCGAGGCTCCTACAATGAGCAGTTCTTC.